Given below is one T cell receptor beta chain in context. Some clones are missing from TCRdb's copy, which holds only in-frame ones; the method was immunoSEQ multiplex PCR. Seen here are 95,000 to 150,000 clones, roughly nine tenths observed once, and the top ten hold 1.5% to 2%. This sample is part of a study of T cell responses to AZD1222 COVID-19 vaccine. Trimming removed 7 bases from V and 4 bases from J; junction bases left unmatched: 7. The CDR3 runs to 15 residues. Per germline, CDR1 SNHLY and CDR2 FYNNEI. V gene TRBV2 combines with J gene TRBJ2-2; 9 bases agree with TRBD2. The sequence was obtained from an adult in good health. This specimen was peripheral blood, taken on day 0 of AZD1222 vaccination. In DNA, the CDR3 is TGTGCCAGCAAGACCGGGACTAGCAGCACCGGGGAGCTGTTTTTT. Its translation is CASKTGTSSTGELFF.